This T cell receptor (beta chain) was identified in a study of shared clonotypes between healthy human individuals. A single count supports this clone. CD8 cells classed as naive were CD45RO-negative and positively selected for CCR7, excluding terminally differentiated effector memory CD45RA+ cells. Nashville, Tennessee was home to all donors, each a Caucasian adult. Generated by immunoSEQ multiplex PCR, the TCRdb table keeps only in-frame clones and is missing some. The sample lists roughly 2,000,000 clones; about 95% were seen once. The sample comprised naive CD8+ T cells sorted from blood. The origin of this receptor is a young man in good health.

For the CDR3, the DNA is TGTGCCAGCAGCTTAGGCCCAGGGCTCGACGAGCAGTACTTC. Translation gives CASSLGPGLDEQYF. V is TRBV7-9 and J is TRBJ2-7; D is possibly TRBD1 (5 bases). The CDR3 covers 14 residues. Germline CDR1 SEHNR, CDR2 FQNEAQ (reference sequence). Trimming took off 1 base at V and 5 bases at J, with 12 bases between the two ends.